Listed below are T cell receptor beta chains from one sample, sequenced in a study of cytomegalovirus exposure and HLA in healthy donors. Only in-frame clones appear in the TCRdb table, and some are missing; sequencing was by immunoSEQ multiplex PCR. This table has 95,000 to 100,000 clones, 75% appearing once. Sequencing was done on a sample of PBMCs. All receptors derive from a man aged 45-65 years in good health and CMV-seronegative. CDR3s include the opening cysteine and the closing phenylalanine or tryptophan. The D gene is left open where the match is weak. The size field is filled for only some rows; it gives once, few, many or a size class.

TRBJ2-7 | TRBD1 | - | TRBV29-1 | TGCAGCGCAAGGACAGGGGGGGCCTACGAGCAGTACTTC | CSARTGGAYEQYF
TRBJ1-6 | TRBD1 | - | TRBV10-3 | TGTGCCATCAACGAACAGGGGCGAGGTAATTCACCCCTCCACTTT | CAINEQGRGNSPLHF
TRBJ1-2 | TRBD1 | - | TRBV30 | TGTGCCTGGAGTAGGGACAGAGCTACCTATGGCTACACCTTC | CAWSRDRATYGYTF
TRBJ2-1 | - | - | TRBV30 | TGTGCCTGGAGTTTAAACCGGGACATGCAGTTCTTC | CAWSLNRDMQFF
TRBJ2-1 | - | - | TRBV4-1 | TGCGCCAGCAAAACCAAGCGGGATGAGCAGTTCTTC | CASKTKRDEQFF
TRBJ2-7 | TRBD1 | - | TRBV28 | TGTGCCAGCAGTTTATCCTACAGGGGGCTGAACGAGCAGTACTTC | CASSLSYRGLNEQYF
TRBJ1-5 | - | - | TRBV27 | TGTGCCAGCAGTAGATCCGGCGGCATCAATCAGCCCCAGCATTTT | CASSRSGGINQPQHF
TRBJ1-3 | - | - | TRBV6-5 | TGTGCCAGCAGTTATAGATCTGGGCAGGGAGGAAACACCATATATTTT | CASSYRSGQGGNTIYF
TRBJ2-2 | TRBD2 | once | TRBV6-1 | TGTGCCAGCAGCGAAATTAGCGGGACCACCGGGGAGCTGTTTTTT | CASSEISGTTGELFF
TRBJ2-7 | - | - | TRBV7-9 | TGTTCCAGCAGCTTACTAGGGCAGGGCTACGAGCAGTACTTC | CSSSLLGQGYEQYF
TRBJ1-4 | - | - | TRBV4-1 | TGCGCCAGCAGCCCTAGTCAGGGGAATGAAAAACTGTTTTTT | CASSPSQGNEKLFF
TRBJ2-7 | TRBD1 | few | TRBV5-4 | TGTGCCAGCAGCCACTCACTGGGACAGGCCTACGAGCAGTACTTC | CASSHSLGQAYEQYF
TRBJ2-7 | - | - | TRBV4-2 | TGTGCCAGCAGCCAAGTCACCCAACAGGGTACCGACGAGCAGTACTTC | CASSQVTQQGTDEQYF
TRBJ2-1 | TRBD1 | - | TRBV7-9 | TGTGCCAGCAGCACCAGGACAGGGGGGAACTTCTCCTACAATGAGCAGTTCTTC | CASSTRTGGNFSYNEQFF
TRBJ2-7 | TRBD1 | - | TRBV7-2 | TGTGCCAGCAGCTTAGGGGGACAGGAAGTCTACGAGCAGTACTTC | CASSLGGQEVYEQYF
TRBJ2-7 | - | - | TRBV5-1 | TGCGCCAGCAGGGTCGGGCAGGGGAGCTCCTACGAGCAGTACTTC | CASRVGQGSSYEQYF
TRBJ1-3 | - | - | TRBV5-8 | TGTGCCAGCAGTCTAGTAGGAGGGACGGACCTTCACTCTGGAAACACCATATATTTT | CASSLVGGTDLHSGNTIYF
TRBJ2-7 | TRBD1 | once | TRBV7-8 | TGTGCCAGCAGCTTGACAGGGTACGAGCAGTACTTC | CASSLTGYEQYF